These T cell receptor beta chains were read from a single sample in a study of cytomegalovirus exposure and HLA in healthy donors. TCRdb's table, derived via immunoSEQ multiplex PCR, lists solely in-frame clones and lacks some. The sample holds 100,000 to 150,000 clones; 60% to 85% are singletons and the top ten take 6.3%. The sample taken for sequencing was PBMCs. All receptors come from a woman in her thirties or forties in good health and CMV-seronegative. Each CDR3 is given with its conserved first and last residue. Fields, in order: D gene, clone size, J gene, V gene, CDR3 DNA, CDR3 protein. D genes are given only for firm matches. Expanded clones are given a class, and other clones once, few, many or no size at all.

TRBD1 few TRBJ1-2 TRBV7-9 TGTGCCAGCAGCGGGACAGGGGGCGCGGAGGGCTACACCTTC CASSGTGGAEGYTF
. . TRBJ2-7 TRBV6-6 TGTGCCAGCAGTTATGGGGGGGGGCCCTCCTACGAGCAGTACTTC CASSYGGGPSYEQYF
. . TRBJ1-2 TRBV28 TGTGCCAGCAGTTTAATAGGTGGACAGCCTGGCTACACCTTC CASSLIGGQPGYTF
. . TRBJ2-1 TRBV7-9 TGTGCCAGCAGCCCCCCACGACAACTTGTTTATGAGCAGTTCTTC CASSPPRQLVYEQFF
. . TRBJ1-2 TRBV7-9 TGTGCCAGCAGCCCAGTTGGCTATGGCTACACCTTC CASSPVGYGYTF
TRBD1 . TRBJ1-6 TRBV4-2 TGTGCCAGCAGCCAAGATGGGGGAGACAGGGGAAATTCACCCCTCCACTTT CASSQDGGDRGNSPLHF
. . TRBJ1-1 TRBV29-1 TGCAGCGTTGACGTAGCGGGCATGAACACTGAAGCTTTCTTT CSVDVAGMNTEAFF
. . TRBJ1-1 TRBV13 TGTGCCAGCAGCTTAGGGGACATTGACACTGAAGCTTTCTTT CASSLGDIDTEAFF
. . TRBJ1-1 TRBV7-2 TGTGCCAGCAGACGCTATACCATGAACACTGAAGCTTTCTTT CASRRYTMNTEAFF
TRBD1 . TRBJ2-5 TRBV5-4 TGTGCCAGCAGCAAGACAGGGATGGTAGAGACCCAGTACTTC CASSKTGMVETQYF
TRBD1 . TRBJ2-7 TRBV2 TGTGCCAGCCTCCGCGGGACAGGGGGCTTCGAGCAGTACTTC CASLRGTGGFEQYF
. . TRBJ2-1 TRBV7-2 TGTGCCAGCAGCTTAGTGGTAGGTTTAGCGGATTCCTACAATGAGCAGTTCTTC CASSLVVGLADSYNEQFF
. . TRBJ2-7 TRBV9 TGTGCCAGCAGCGGCGGCTCGGGACAAATAAGTCCCTACGAGCAGTACTTC CASSGGSGQISPYEQYF
TRBD1 . TRBJ1-1 TRBV7-9 TGTGCCAGCAGCCAGTGGAACAGGGGACGAGCTTTCTTT CASSQWNRGRAFF
TRBD1 . TRBJ1-2 TRBV18 TGTGCCAGCTCACCACAGGGGGCCTATGGCTACACCTTC CASSPQGAYGYTF
. . TRBJ1-1 TRBV7-2 TGTGCCAGCAGCTTAGAGGGACACCCGAACACTGAAGCTTTCTTT CASSLEGHPNTEAFF
. . TRBJ2-7 TRBV5-1 TGCGCCAGCAGCTTCCTACCAGGGGACGGCTCCGAGCAGTACTTC CASSFLPGDGSEQYF
TRBD2 once TRBJ2-5 TRBV7-9 TGTGCCAGCAGCTTACGGACTAGCGGGATGGGCGAGACCCAGTACTTC CASSLRTSGMGETQYF
. . TRBJ2-7 TRBV6-5 TGTGCCAGCAGTCCCGCCGGCCGAGGAGTCTACGAGCAGTACTTC CASSPAGRGVYEQYF
. . TRBJ2-6 TRBV5-6 TGTGCCAGCAGCCCGCGTGGGGCGCTGGGATCTGGGGCCAACGGCCTGACTTTC CASSPRGALGSGANGLTF